Included here is one T cell receptor (beta chain) sequence, with context. These data are taken from a study of technical replicates of blood from a handful of donors. V was pared by 5 bases and J by 4 bases, with 4 bases of the junction left unmatched. CDR1 and CDR2 (germline): LNHDA, SQIVND (reference sequence). This CDR3 contains 15 residues. Sequencing used immunoSEQ multiplex PCR; TCRdb keeps in-frame clones, though not all of them. This table has over 60,000 clones, about 90% appearing once. The sample was PBMCs. The chain couples TRBV19 to TRBJ2-1; TRBD2 agrees at 11 bases. The receptor comes from a human donor in good health. Some clones in this sample may be carry-over from other donors' samples. DNA of the CDR3: TGTGCCAGTAGTGACACTAGCGGGAGATACAATGAGCAGTTCTTC. Residues: CASSDTSGRYNEQFF.